The 25 T cell receptor beta chains given below trace back to one sample, sequenced in a study of post-analysis software for immune sequencing data. Findings and limits, study-wide: Patients used about 5 TRBV segments, including TRBV5-6, TRBV5-1 and TRBV20-1, more often than controls.

No antigen has been assigned to these receptors. Unique molecular identifiers had been added to the TCR beta cDNA libraries. TCRdb reanalysed the PCR reads using MiXCR and keeps one entry per CDR3 protein. The table includes 800,000 to 950,000 distinct CDR3 sequences, about 53% detected once. Source material: blood. Receptors were obtained from a girl between 5 and 17 years old with multiple sclerosis.

The chain has TRBV20-1 and TRBJ2-7; a weak D match, TRBD1 (5 bases). V was shortened by 0 bases and J by 0 bases, with 9 bases between the two germline ends. This CDR3 region has 14 residues. Germline V lookup: CDR1 DFQATT, CDR2 SNEGSKA (reference sequence). The CDR3 sequence: CSAREGLNSYEQYF. The CDR3 DNA follows: TGCAGTGCTAGAGAGGGGCTCAACTCCTACGAGCAGTACTTC.

The V gene is TRBV10-3, the J gene TRBJ2-5; 7 positions match TRBD1. The J call is doubtful: the DNA matches TRBJ2-7 better. This CDR3 has 10 amino acids. Germline V gene sequence: CDR1 ENHRY, CDR2 SYGVKD. The CDR3: CAIGTDEQYF. Written as DNA, the CDR3 is TGTGCCATCGGGACAGACGAGCAGTACTTC.

This chain links TRBV21-1 with TRBJ2-5; TRBD2 reflects the table's D call only, with no check against the DNA. TRBV21-1 is a known pseudogene. This CDR3 spans 13 amino acids. For the CDR3, the DNA is TGTGCCAGCAGCAAGTCTAGCGGGAGGGCGCAGTACTTC. Its protein product is CASSKSSGRAQYF.

This clonotype appeared once. This chain links TRBV7-9 with TRBJ2-1; TRBD1 might be the D (6 bases). Germline V CDR1 and CDR2: SEHNR, FQNEAQ (reference sequence). There are 14 residues in the CDR3. V was trimmed by 4 bases and J by 15 bases, leaving 22 bases between them. The CDR3 DNA is TGTGCCAGCAGCTCGACGCCAGGGGCCCCGGGGTTGTTCTTC. This gives the protein CASSSTPGAPGLFF.

This clonotype was counted a few times. V gene TRBV20-1 combines with J gene TRBJ2-7; 11 nucleotides line up with TRBD2. Trimming cost V 1 base and J 6 bases; bases outside gene matches: 8. Germline CDR1 and CDR2: DFQATT and SNEGSKA (reference sequence). This CDR3 spans 15 amino acids. CDR3 sequence: CSARALTSGRSEQYF. The CDR3, as DNA: TGCAGTGCTAGAGCCTTAACTAGCGGGAGATCCGAGCAGTACTTC.

This clonotype was detected only a few times. The rearrangement links TRBV7-2 to TRBJ2-7; 9 positions agree with TRBD1. The CDR3 contains 14 residues. In germline, CDR1 is SGHTA, CDR2 FQGNSA. V gave up 5 bases and J gave up 2 bases; unmatched junction bases: 4. The CDR3 DNA follows: TGTGCCAGCAGCCAAACAGGGGGCGCCTACGAGCAGTACTTC. It yields the protein CASSQTGGAYEQYF.

The chain has TRBV5-1 and TRBJ2-5; 13 nucleotides agree with TRBD2. V was clipped by 3 bases and J by 5 bases; unmatched bases: 4. CDR3 length: 15 amino acids. The V gene's germline CDR1 is SGHRS and CDR2 YFSETQ. The CDR3 nucleotides are TGCGCCAGCAGCTGGGGGACTAGCGGGGCGGAGACCCAGTACTTC. Protein product: CASSWGTSGAETQYF. Variable domain in full (rest from reference TRBV5-1 and TRBJ2-5): KAGVTQTPRYLIKTRGQQVTLSCSPISGHRSVSWYQQTPGQGLQFLFEYFSETQRNKGNFPGRFSGRQFSNSRSEMNVSTLELGDSALYLCASSWGTSGAETQYFGPGTRLLVL.

The chain links TRBV29-1 to TRBJ1-2, with 11 positions matching TRBD1. This CDR3 has 14 amino acids. The ends lost 8 bases at V and 1 base at J; junction bases unmatched: 6. The germline V gene has CDR1 SQVTM and CDR2 ANQGSEA. CDR3 loop: CSSIGTGGNYGYTF. The CDR3 region has the DNA TGCAGCTCAATCGGGACAGGGGGTAACTATGGCTACACCTTC.

V and J are TRBV14 and TRBJ2-5, with a tentative D call TRBD2 (5 bases). The CDR3 spans 14 residues. The V end was cut by 2 bases, the J end by 5 bases, with 12 bases between. CDR1 and CDR2 from the germline V gene are SGHDN and FVKESK. As DNA, the CDR3 is TGTGCCAGCAGCCAATTCGGGGAGTGGGAGACCCAGTACTTC. Translating it yields CASSQFGEWETQYF. The full variable domain, rest sourced from reference TRBV14 and TRBJ2-5, is EAGVTQFPSHSVIEKGQTVTLRCDPISGHDNLYWYRRVMGKEIKFLLHFVKESKQDESGMPNNRFLAERTGGTYSTLKVQPAELEDSGVYFCASSQFGEWETQYFGPGTRLLVL.

In this sample, this clonotype turned up once. V and J are TRBV5-1 and TRBJ1-5; TRBD1 might be the D (6 bases). The CDR3 is made up of 14 amino acids. CDR1 SGHRS and CDR2 YFSETQ come from the germline V gene. V lost 4 bases, J lost 1 base, and 9 bases lay in between. This chain's CDR3 is CASSTGLSNQPQHF. The CDR3 nucleotides read TGCGCCAGCAGCACAGGGTTGAGCAATCAGCCCCAGCATTTT.

The genes are TRBV4-2 and TRBJ1-4; the D gene is possibly TRBD1 (6 bases). Germline loops: CDR1 LGHNA, CDR2 YNFKEQ. This CDR3 comprises 15 residues. V lost 0 bases and J lost 7, with 12 bases in between. CDR3 nucleotides: TGTGCCAGCAGCCAAGAAGGGGGGAACGGTGAAAAACTGTTTTTT. This translates into CASSQEGGNGEKLFF.

The chain has TRBV6-6 and TRBJ2-7, with a weak D call TRBD2 (5 bases). Trimming shortened V by 7 bases and J by 7 bases, and 17 bases separated the two germline ends. CDR3 length: 13 residues. Germline V gene lookup returns CDR1 MNHNY and CDR2 SVGAGI (reference sequence). CDR3 sequence reads: CASNPGISYEQYF. In nucleotides, the CDR3 is TGTGCCAGCAACCCCGGGATTAGTTATGAGCAGTACTTC.

This clonotype was detected ten times or more. This chain joins TRBV5-1 and TRBJ2-1; 9 bases match TRBD2. There are 14 residues in the CDR3. Germline CDR1 is SGHRS and CDR2 is YFSETQ. The J segment lost 8 bases and the V segment lost 0 bases, leaving 3 bases of the junction unmatched. CDR3 nucleotides: TGCGCCAGCAGCTTGGCCCTAGCGGGACATGAGCAGTTCTTC. It is translated as CASSLALAGHEQFF.

V and J are TRBV4-1 and TRBJ1-1; TRBD1 matches 8 bases. This CDR3 region has 18 residues. Looked up from germline, CDR1 is MGHRA and CDR2 is YSYEKL. J was trimmed by 0 bases and V by 3 bases; bases with no gene match: 12. CDR3 region: CASSHPRGHGAMNTEAFF. CDR3 bases: TGCGCCAGCAGCCACCCCAGGGGGCATGGGGCCATGAACACTGAAGCTTTCTTT.

The chain links TRBV10-3 to TRBJ2-3, with 12 bases identical to TRBD2. In germline, CDR1 is ENHRY, CDR2 SYGVKD. V lost 4 bases, J lost 6 bases, and 8 bases stayed unmatched. The CDR3 totals 16 residues. Here the CDR3 reads CAISGSTSGGPDTQYF. CDR3 sequence (DNA): TGTGCCATCAGTGGTTCGACTAGCGGGGGTCCCGATACGCAGTATTTT.

This clonotype has more than one count but fewer than ten. CDR3 DNA: TGTGCCAGCTCACCACCCGTCGGACACCACTATGGCTACACCTTC. Translation: CASSPPVGHHYGYTF. The chain couples TRBV18 to TRBJ1-2; tentative D call: TRBD1 (5 bases). CDR1 and CDR2 from the germline V gene are KGHSH and LQKENI. Trimming left V 0 bases short and J 3 bases short, with 11 bases between. The CDR3 has 15 residues.

The rearrangement uses TRBV20-1 and TRBJ2-1; 10 bases match TRBD2. The CDR3 length is 14 residues. V lost 6 bases and J lost 5; bases outside the gene matches: 7. Germline-derived CDR1 and CDR2 are DFQATT and SNEGSKA (reference sequence). The CDR3 coding sequence is TGCAGTGCAACCGGACTAGCGGATGACAATGAGCAGTTCTTC. This codes for CSATGLADDNEQFF.

This clonotype has just one count. The rearrangement joins TRBV5-1 to TRBJ2-4; D tentatively fits TRBD1 or TRBD2 (5 bases each). The end of the DNA aligns better with TRBJ2-7, so the J call may be wrong. There are 13 residues in the CDR3. Per germline, CDR1 SGHRS and CDR2 YFSETQ. CDR3 DNA sequence: TGCGCCAGCACTTTACGGGACGGCTACGAGCAGTACTTC. Its protein is CASTLRDGYEQYF.

The chain is built from TRBV9 and TRBJ2-1; TRBD1 aligns across 10 bases. The CDR3 spans 15 residues. Per germline, CDR1 SGDLS and CDR2 YYNGEE. The J segment lost 8 bases and the V segment lost 5 bases, leaving 10 bases of the junction unmatched. The CDR3 sequence: CASRASGTGEDEQFF. As DNA, the CDR3 is TGTGCCAGCAGAGCTTCCGGGACAGGGGAAGATGAGCAGTTCTTC.

This chain connects TRBV6-5 to TRBJ2-7, with 8 bases lining up with TRBD1. The CDR3 has 17 residues. V lost 0 bases, J lost 2 bases, and 9 bases stayed unmatched. CDR1 and CDR2 from the germline V gene are MNHEY and SVGAGI. The CDR3 nucleotides read TGTGCCAGCAGTTACTCGCTGACAGGGGTCGCGACCTACGAGCAGTACTTC. Translating it yields CASSYSLTGVATYEQYF.

The chain links TRBV25-1 to TRBJ1-1; D is perhaps TRBD1 (5 bases). The CDR3 is 13 amino acids. The V gene's germline CDR1 is MGHDK and CDR2 SYGVNS. V shed 4 bases and J shed 13 bases, with 19 bases lying between them. CDR3 loop: CASSGPGPWSCFF. CDR3 DNA sequence: TGTGCCAGCAGTGGGCCAGGGCCCTGGTCGTGTTTCTTT.

This chain links TRBV20-1 with TRBJ1-5; D is unresolved. V dropped 1 base and J dropped 3 bases, with 10 bases sitting between them. The CDR3 runs to 14 residues. CDR1 is DFQATT and CDR2 is SNEGSKA in the germline V gene (reference sequence). CDR3 region: CSARGMGINQPQHF. CDR3 sequence (DNA): TGCAGTGCTAGAGGTATGGGAATCAATCAGCCCCAGCATTTT.

The V gene is TRBV12-3 or TRBV12-4, the J gene TRBJ2-1; D call uncertain. The germline V and J ends were trimmed by 6 bases and 4 bases, with 25 bases remaining between them. CDR3 size: 18 residues. CDR3 bases: TGTGCCAGCAGCCAACCCGGCCCTCGGAGTAGAAAATACAATGAGCAGTTCTTC. It encodes CASSQPGPRSRKYNEQFF.

Remarks on this clonotype: The missing conserved phenylalanine or tryptophan at the end of this CDR3 makes a read error likely. The chain joins TRBV12-3 or TRBV12-4 to TRBJ2-3, with D hard to call. The CDR3 loop spans 13 amino acids. V was shortened by 8 bases and J by 4 bases, with 13 bases between the two germline ends. CDR3 loop: CASANLAPDTQYC. The CDR3 DNA follows: TGTGCCAGCGCCAACCTTGCCCCAGATACGCAGTATTGT.

Written as DNA, the CDR3 is TGCAGTGCTAGCCTTGAGCCTAGCACAGATACGCAGTATTTT. Translating it yields CSASLEPSTDTQYF. The rearrangement joins TRBV20-1 to TRBJ2-3, with D hard to call. Trimming removed 3 bases at V and 0 bases at J, with 10 bases between. CDR1 and CDR2 from the germline V gene are DFQATT and SNEGSKA (reference sequence). The CDR3 length is 14 residues.